This TCR beta chain appears in the sequencing data of a study of beta chain features in type 1 diabetes. Every bit of the isolated RNA underwent reverse transcription, so sequencing read expressed TCRB transcripts. TCRdb's copy holds only in-frame clones and misses some; the assay was immunoSEQ multiplex PCR. The sample yields fewer than 550,000 clones, over 9.5% seen once. This clone was observed a handful of times. What it binds is not known. Findings and limits, study-wide: Insertion counts at VDJ junctions were lower in type 1 diabetes patients, who also showed more deletions there. Within the patient group, naive, central memory and Treg TCRB repertoires appeared more similar to each other than within healthy donors.

CDR3 length: 14 amino acids. Germline V gives CDR1 SQVTM, CDR2 ANQGSEA. The V gene end was trimmed by 4 bases and the J gene end by 5 bases; junction bases not matched to a gene: 6. The authors sorted CD4+ naive, central memory, regulatory and stem cell-like memory cells via CD45RO/CCR7/CD25/CD127/CD95/CD27. The chain is built from TRBV29-1 and TRBJ2-2, with TRBD2 identical over 8 bases. Input material: naive CD4+ T cells from blood. This clonotype originated in a woman between 18 and 29 years old in good health. CDR3 nucleotides: TGCAGCGTTGCGACTAGCGACGCTACCGGGGAGCTGTTTTTT. It translates to CSVATSDATGELFF.